This T cell receptor (beta chain) derives from a study of shared clonotypes between healthy human individuals. Study overall: Three CD4 naive, three CD4 memory, two CD8 naive and one CD8 memory plate were used per donor.

Method: immunoSEQ multiplex PCR; TCRdb's copy keeps in-frame clones and lacks some. Here the sample spans about 1.5 million clones, roughly 96% being singletons. The V gene's germline CDR1 is SGHNT and CDR2 YYREEE (reference sequence). The CDR3 spans 12 residues. Trimming shortened V by 1 base and J by 9 bases, and 8 bases separated the two germline ends. The rearrangement links TRBV5-4 to TRBJ2-1; D remains unclear. The sequencing input was naive CD4+ T cells sorted from blood. Regarding subset: CD45RA+ positively selected. This TCR was recovered from a man under 40 in good health. The CDR3 DNA follows: TGTGCCAGCAGCTTGTGGTCGGGTGAGCAGTTCTTC. Protein sequence: CASSLWSGEQFF.